These T cell receptor beta chains were read from a single sample in a study of beta chain features in type 1 diabetes. The protocol was immunoSEQ multiplex PCR, while the TCRdb copy is restricted to in-frame clones and leaves out a portion. The sample yields about 220,000 clones, approximately 10% seen once. The specimen was central memory CD4+ T cells from blood. The receptors come from a man between 18 and 35 years old in good health. Both conserved end residues are part of each CDR3. Each record gives: clone size, V gene, D gene, J gene, CDR3 DNA, CDR3 protein. D genes are given only for firm matches. Clone size appears in some rows only: once, few, many, or a class for an expanded clone.

few	TRBV29-1	NA	TRBJ2-5	TGCAGCGTTAGTCATGGGTCCGAGACCCAGTACTTC	CSVSHGSETQYF
NA	TRBV7-3	NA	TRBJ1-1	TGTGCCAGCAGCTTAGACAGGAACACTGAAGCTTTCTTT	CASSLDRNTEAFF
many	TRBV7-9	NA	TRBJ2-2	TGTGCCTACCCCGGCCGGCAGAACACCGGGGAGCTGTTTTTT	CAYPGRQNTGELFF
NA	TRBV19	TRBD2	TRBJ2-1	TGTGCCAGTAGTATCCGCCTACTAGCGGGAAATTACAATGAGCAGTTCTTC	CASSIRLLAGNYNEQFF
few	TRBV29-1	NA	TRBJ2-2	TGCAGCGTTGACTTAGGACGCACCGGGGAGCTGTTTTTT	CSVDLGRTGELFF
few	TRBV30	NA	TRBJ2-5	TGTGCCTGGAGTGTAAGGGGGACCCAGTACTTC	CAWSVRGTQYF
NA	TRBV2	TRBD2	TRBJ2-1	TGTGCCAGCAGTAACCGCGGGAGGATGAACAATGAGCAGTTCTTC	CASSNRGRMNNEQFF
NA	TRBV30	NA	TRBJ2-1	TGTGCCTGGAGGGGACTCGTGAGCGGCAAAGAGCAGTTCTTC	CAWRGLVSGKEQFF
NA	TRBV5-1	TRBD1	TRBJ2-2	TGCGCCAGCAGCCACGGGACAGGGGGCACCGGGGAGCTGTTTTTT	CASSHGTGGTGELFF
NA	TRBV28	TRBD2	TRBJ2-1	TGTGCCAGCAGGACTAGCGGGAGTAAGGATGAGCAGTTCTTC	CASRTSGSKDEQFF
few	TRBV5-1	NA	TRBJ2-7	TGCGCCAGCAGCTTGGACGGGACAACCCCCTACGAGCAGTACTTC	CASSLDGTTPYEQYF
many	TRBV30	NA	TRBJ2-3	TGTGCCTGGAGTGTACGGCGGCGTAGCACAGATACGCAGTATTTT	CAWSVRRRSTDTQYF
NA	TRBV27	NA	TRBJ2-7	TGTGCCAGCAGACGGGGCGGAGCGGGCGTCCCCTACGAGCAGTACTTC	CASRRGGAGVPYEQYF
NA	TRBV19	TRBD2	TRBJ2-7	TGTGCCAGTAGTGCCGGACTAGCGGGAGACTACGAGCAGTACTTC	CASSAGLAGDYEQYF
few	TRBV2	NA	TRBJ2-7	TGTGCCAGCAGTGTACTACTGAGGAGCTACGAGCAGTACTTC	CASSVLLRSYEQYF
few	TRBV7-2	TRBD2	TRBJ2-3	TGTGCCAGCAGCAGACTAGCGGCAGCAGCAGATACGCAGTATTTT	CASSRLAAAADTQYF
NA	TRBV30	NA	TRBJ2-6	TGTGCCTGGAGGAAGGGAAGCTCTGGGGCCAACGTCCTGACTTTC	CAWRKGSSGANVLTF
many	TRBV7-6	NA	TRBJ1-2	TGTGCCAGCAGCCCCCGGGGGGCCTATGGCTACACCTTC	CASSPRGAYGYTF
NA	TRBV6-1	TRBD2	TRBJ2-5	TGTGCCAGCAGTGAACCGGGGAGGGTGGGTCAAGAGACCCAGTACTTC	CASSEPGRVGQETQYF
many	TRBV28	TRBD1	TRBJ2-7	TGTGCCAGCAGTGTCCGGGACAGAAGCTCCTACGAGCAGTACTTC	CASSVRDRSSYEQYF
NA	TRBV4-3	TRBD2	TRBJ2-4	TGCGCCAGCAGCCAAGATCCGGGGGGGCATACGAAAAACATTCAGTACTTC	CASSQDPGGHTKNIQYF
NA	TRBV4-3	NA	TRBJ2-2	TGCGCCAGCAGCCAAGGACACAACACCGGGGAGCTGTTTTTT	CASSQGHNTGELFF
few	TRBV5-1	NA	TRBJ2-1	TGCGCCAGCAGGGGTAGCGGCCCCTCCTACAATGAGCAGTTCTTC	CASRGSGPSYNEQFF
few	TRBV18	TRBD2	TRBJ2-1	TGTGCCAGCTCACTTTCTAGCGGGAGAGAAAATGAGCAGTTCTTC	CASSLSSGRENEQFF
NA	TRBV25-1	TRBD2	TRBJ2-5	TGTGCCAGCAGTGGCCCGGGGGGGACCCAGTACTTC	CASSGPGGTQYF
NA	TRBV29-1	NA	TRBJ2-7	TGCAGCGCCTCCCCCCACCGGGACGCCTACGAGCAGTACTTC	CSASPHRDAYEQYF
NA	TRBV7-2	TRBD2	TRBJ2-3	TGTGCCAGCAGCGACAGCGGGACCAGCACAGATACGCAGTATTTT	CASSDSGTSTDTQYF
NA	TRBV11-2	NA	TRBJ2-1	TGTGCCAGCAGCTTAGATAAGAATCAGTACAATGAGCAGTTCTTC	CASSLDKNQYNEQFF
NA	TRBV20-1	NA	TRBJ2-1	TGCAGTGCTCGACAGTACAATGAGCAGTTCTTC	CSARQYNEQFF
few	TRBV5-1	NA	TRBJ2-7	TGCGCCAGCAGTCACGGACAGACCTACGAGCAGTACTTC	CASSHGQTYEQYF
NA	TRBV30	NA	TRBJ1-2	TGTGCCTGGGCCGTGGGCAGGGCACTAGCTAACTATGGCTACACCTTC	CAWAVGRALANYGYTF